This is a list of T cell receptor beta chains from one sample in a study of Graves' ophthalmopathy and Graves' hyperthyroidism. TCRdb reprocessed the multiplex PCR reads via MiXCR and lists one record per CDR3 protein. The table has more than 300,000 distinct CDR3 sequences, over 15% seen once; the top ten hold about 7%. Material: peripheral blood. These receptors were collected from a woman between 18 and 29 years old with stable Graves' hyperthyroidism. The CDR3 runs from the conserved cysteine through the conserved F or W. Fields, in order: clone size, D gene, V gene, J gene, CDR3 protein, CDR3 DNA. D genes are given only for firm matches. Size is stated for part of the rows, as once, few or many counts, or as a class when the clone is expanded.

abundance: many
d_gene: NA
v_gene: TRBV27
j_gene: TRBJ1-2
CDR3aa: CASSWPGGYGYTF
CDR3nt: TGTGCCAGCAGTTGGCCCGGAGGCTATGGCTACACCTTC

abundance: many
d_gene: NA
v_gene: TRBV6-1
j_gene: TRBJ1-5
CDR3aa: CASSDGTVGPQHF
CDR3nt: TGTGCCAGCAGTGACGGGACGGTCGGGCCCCAGCATTTT

abundance: many
d_gene: TRBD1
v_gene: TRBV7-2
j_gene: TRBJ1-2
CDR3aa: CASSFHGTGARHGYTF
CDR3nt: TGTGCCAGCAGCTTCCACGGGACAGGGGCGAGACATGGCTACACCTTC

abundance: many
d_gene: NA
v_gene: TRBV12-5
j_gene: TRBJ1-5
CDR3aa: CASGFQDSVHQPQHF
CDR3nt: TGTGCTAGTGGTTTCCAGGACAGCGTTCATCAGCCCCAGCATTTT

abundance: NA
d_gene: NA
v_gene: TRBV19
j_gene: TRBJ1-5
CDR3aa: CASSIDGQRARQPQHF
CDR3nt: TGTGCCAGTAGTATAGATGGTCAGAGGGCTCGTCAGCCCCAGCATTTT

abundance: NA
d_gene: NA
v_gene: TRBV6-2/TRBV6-3
j_gene: TRBJ1-5
CDR3aa: CASNFVNQPQHF
CDR3nt: TGTGCCAGCAACTTCGTAAATCAGCCCCAGCATTTT

abundance: many
d_gene: NA
v_gene: TRBV2
j_gene: TRBJ1-5
CDR3aa: CASSESPGTQPQHF
CDR3nt: TGTGCCAGCAGTGAATCCCCGGGTACTCAGCCCCAGCATTTT

abundance: many
d_gene: NA
v_gene: TRBV7-6
j_gene: TRBJ1-1
CDR3aa: CASSLGGFGNTEAFF
CDR3nt: TGTGCCAGCAGCTTAGGGGGGTTCGGAAACACTGAAGCTTTCTTT

abundance: many
d_gene: NA
v_gene: TRBV6-1
j_gene: TRBJ1-6
CDR3aa: CASTHTVSYNSPLHF
CDR3nt: TGTGCCAGCACTCACACGGTTTCCTATAATTCACCCCTCCACTTT

abundance: many
d_gene: TRBD1
v_gene: TRBV7-2
j_gene: TRBJ1-2
CDR3aa: CASSLVRTGNYGYTF
CDR3nt: TGTGCCAGCAGCTTAGTCAGGACAGGGAACTATGGCTACACCTTC

abundance: NA
d_gene: TRBD2
v_gene: TRBV6-2/TRBV6-3
j_gene: TRBJ2-7
CDR3aa: CASSPSLPGRYSYEQCF
CDR3nt: TGTGCCAGCAGTCCCTCCCTTCCCGGGAGGTACTCCTACGAGCAGTGCTTC

abundance: many
d_gene: NA
v_gene: TRBV6-2/TRBV6-3
j_gene: TRBJ2-7
CDR3aa: CASSSPGTHSYEQYF
CDR3nt: TGTGCCAGCAGTTCCCCGGGAACACATTCCTACGAGCAGTACTTC

abundance: NA
d_gene: TRBD1
v_gene: TRBV15
j_gene: TRBJ1-2
CDR3aa: CATSTPWDRLGGHTF
CDR3nt: TGTGCCACCAGCACCCCCTGGGACAGGTTAGGTGGCCACACCTTC

abundance: NA
d_gene: NA
v_gene: TRBV6-5
j_gene: TRBJ2-7
CDR3aa: CASSSGAGTLMFYEQYF
CDR3nt: TGTGCCAGCAGTTCGGGGGCCGGGACTCTGATGTTCTACGAGCAGTACTTC

abundance: many
d_gene: NA
v_gene: TRBV28
j_gene: TRBJ1-3
CDR3aa: CASSPDRRSGNTIYF
CDR3nt: TGTGCCAGCAGTCCTGACAGGCGCTCTGGAAACACCATATATTTT

abundance: many
d_gene: TRBD1
v_gene: TRBV19
j_gene: TRBJ1-2
CDR3aa: CASNRDRGYGYTF
CDR3nt: TGTGCCAGTAACCGGGACAGGGGCTATGGCTACACCTTC

abundance: many
d_gene: NA
v_gene: TRBV28
j_gene: TRBJ2-5
CDR3aa: CASTHLETQYF
CDR3nt: TGTGCCAGCACCCACCTGGAGACCCAGTACTTC

abundance: many
d_gene: NA
v_gene: TRBV6-1
j_gene: TRBJ1-1
CDR3aa: CASTLSRPFTEAFF
CDR3nt: TGTGCCAGCACCCTATCCCGCCCCTTCACTGAAGCTTTCTTT

abundance: NA
d_gene: NA
v_gene: TRBV12-3/TRBV12-4
j_gene: TRBJ1-1
CDR3aa: CASSRPYVAFF
CDR3nt: TGTGCCAGCAGCCGGCCATATGTAGCTTTCTTT

abundance: many
d_gene: NA
v_gene: TRBV7-9
j_gene: TRBJ1-2
CDR3aa: CASSTQGSDTF
CDR3nt: TGTGCCAGCAGCACCCAGGGTAGCGACACCTTC

abundance: many
d_gene: NA
v_gene: TRBV6-1
j_gene: TRBJ1-5
CDR3aa: CASSERGGFGQPQHF
CDR3nt: TGTGCCAGCAGTGAAAGGGGTGGGTTCGGTCAGCCCCAGCATTTT

abundance: many
d_gene: NA
v_gene: TRBV24-1
j_gene: TRBJ1-1
CDR3aa: CATSDLGGTEAFF
CDR3nt: TGTGCCACCAGTGATTTGGGGGGCACTGAAGCTTTCTTT

abundance: NA
d_gene: TRBD1
v_gene: TRBV27
j_gene: TRBJ1-5
CDR3aa: CASSPRDRGWANQPQHF
CDR3nt: TGTGCCAGCAGTCCCAGGGACAGGGGGTGGGCCAATCAGCCCCAGCATTTT

abundance: many
d_gene: TRBD1
v_gene: TRBV29-1
j_gene: TRBJ1-2
CDR3aa: CSVPTGDYGYTF
CDR3nt: TGCAGCGTCCCGACAGGGGACTATGGCTACACCTTC

abundance: many
d_gene: TRBD2
v_gene: TRBV4-2
j_gene: TRBJ2-4
CDR3aa: CASSQGGAGVFRYF
CDR3nt: TGTGCCAGCAGCCAAGGTGGAGCGGGGGTGTTTCGGTACTTC

abundance: NA
d_gene: NA
v_gene: TRBV5-1
j_gene: TRBJ1-5
CDR3aa: CASSSPAARKDQPRHF
CDR3nt: TGCGCCAGCAGCTCGCCAGCAGCCCGCAAAGATCAGCCCCGGCATTTT

abundance: few
d_gene: TRBD1
v_gene: TRBV6-5
j_gene: TRBJ1-1
CDR3aa: CASSYSSTGGFGAFF
CDR3nt: TGTGCCAGCAGTTACTCGAGTACAGGGGGCTTTGGAGCTTTCTTT

abundance: many
d_gene: NA
v_gene: TRBV6-2/TRBV6-3
j_gene: TRBJ1-1
CDR3aa: CASSYRRETEAFF
CDR3nt: TGTGCCAGCAGTTATCGCAGGGAGACTGAAGCTTTCTTT

abundance: few
d_gene: NA
v_gene: TRBV5-6
j_gene: TRBJ2-7
CDR3aa: CASSPPGRIYEQYF
CDR3nt: TGTGCCAGCAGCCCTCCGGGACGGATCTACGAGCAGTACTTC

abundance: many
d_gene: NA
v_gene: TRBV7-6
j_gene: TRBJ2-2
CDR3aa: CASSFQARGELFF
CDR3nt: TGTGCCAGCAGCTTTCAGGCCCGCGGGGAGCTGTTTTTT

abundance: many
d_gene: NA
v_gene: TRBV12-3/TRBV12-4
j_gene: TRBJ2-7
CDR3aa: CASSPPDTYEQYF
CDR3nt: TGTGCCAGCAGTCCACCGGACACCTACGAGCAGTACTTC

abundance: few
d_gene: TRBD1
v_gene: TRBV18
j_gene: TRBJ2-5
CDR3aa: CASSPIWTGRETQYF
CDR3nt: TGTGCCAGCTCACCTATCTGGACAGGACGGGAGACCCAGTACTTC

abundance: many
d_gene: TRBD1
v_gene: TRBV19
j_gene: TRBJ2-5
CDR3aa: CASSTGQGAETQYF
CDR3nt: TGTGCCAGTAGTACGGGACAGGGGGCGGAGACCCAGTACTTC

abundance: many
d_gene: NA
v_gene: TRBV19
j_gene: TRBJ1-5
CDR3aa: CASSIDREIKPQHF
CDR3nt: TGTGCCAGTAGTATAGATCGGGAAATTAAGCCCCAGCATTTT

abundance: many
d_gene: NA
v_gene: TRBV6-1
j_gene: TRBJ1-5
CDR3aa: CASGGFNQPQHF
CDR3nt: TGTGCCAGCGGTGGCTTCAATCAGCCCCAGCATTTT

abundance: many
d_gene: NA
v_gene: TRBV5-4
j_gene: TRBJ2-5
CDR3aa: CASSYRGGFRETQYF
CDR3nt: TGTGCCAGCAGCTACCGAGGGGGTTTCAGAGAGACCCAGTACTTC

abundance: many
d_gene: NA
v_gene: TRBV6-5
j_gene: TRBJ2-7
CDR3aa: CASSFGRGNEQYF
CDR3nt: TGTGCCAGCAGTTTCGGACGGGGAAACGAGCAGTACTTC

abundance: many
d_gene: NA
v_gene: TRBV7-2
j_gene: TRBJ2-5
CDR3aa: CASSLAKVEETQYF
CDR3nt: TGTGCCAGCAGCTTAGCGAAGGTAGAAGAGACCCAGTACTTC

abundance: few
d_gene: NA
v_gene: TRBV11-2
j_gene: TRBJ2-2
CDR3aa: CASSLTGRKGELFF
CDR3nt: TGTGCCAGCAGCTTAACTGGCCGGAAAGGGGAGCTGTTTTTT

abundance: many
d_gene: NA
v_gene: TRBV4-1
j_gene: TRBJ1-1
CDR3aa: CASSQNPGQTLLNNEAFF
CDR3nt: TGCGCCAGCAGCCAAAATCCGGGGCAGACGCTATTAAACAATGAAGCTTTCTTT

abundance: many
d_gene: NA
v_gene: TRBV27
j_gene: TRBJ1-6
CDR3aa: CASSSSPQSPLHF
CDR3nt: TGTGCCAGCAGTTCCTCCCCACAGTCACCCCTCCACTTT

abundance: many
d_gene: NA
v_gene: TRBV29-1
j_gene: TRBJ1-5
CDR3aa: CSVAGAQNQPQHF
CDR3nt: TGCAGCGTTGCGGGGGCTCAAAATCAGCCCCAGCATTTT

abundance: many
d_gene: NA
v_gene: TRBV6-5
j_gene: TRBJ2-5
CDR3aa: CASSYAQDQETQYF
CDR3nt: TGTGCCAGCAGTTACGCACAGGACCAAGAGACCCAGTACTTC

abundance: many
d_gene: NA
v_gene: TRBV12-3/TRBV12-4
j_gene: TRBJ2-2
CDR3aa: CASSLYRVIGELFF
CDR3nt: TGTGCCAGCAGTTTGTACAGGGTGATCGGGGAGCTGTTTTTT

abundance: few
d_gene: NA
v_gene: TRBV10-3
j_gene: TRBJ2-4
CDR3aa: CAISESRGRGPKYF
CDR3nt: TGTGCCATCAGTGAGTCCCGGGGTCGGGGGCCCAAGTACTTC

abundance: many
d_gene: NA
v_gene: TRBV12-3/TRBV12-4
j_gene: TRBJ2-7
CDR3aa: CASTLRRGGVTYEQYF
CDR3nt: TGTGCCAGCACCTTAAGGCGAGGCGGGGTCACCTACGAGCAGTACTTC

abundance: many
d_gene: TRBD2
v_gene: TRBV7-2
j_gene: TRBJ2-7
CDR3aa: CASSSGGGIDYEQYF
CDR3nt: TGTGCCAGCAGCTCCGGGGGGGGGATAGACTACGAGCAGTACTTC

abundance: many
d_gene: NA
v_gene: TRBV20-1
j_gene: TRBJ1-5
CDR3aa: CSALSQAGSNQPQHF
CDR3nt: TGCAGTGCCCTTTCACAGGCAGGTAGCAATCAGCCCCAGCATTTT

abundance: many
d_gene: NA
v_gene: TRBV6-1
j_gene: TRBJ1-5
CDR3aa: CASSPLLVSNQPQHF
CDR3nt: TGTGCCAGCAGCCCCCTTTTGGTTAGCAATCAGCCCCAGCATTTT

abundance: many
d_gene: NA
v_gene: TRBV6-1
j_gene: TRBJ1-5
CDR3aa: CASREETANQPQHF
CDR3nt: TGTGCCAGCAGAGAGGAGACAGCCAATCAGCCCCAGCATTTT

abundance: NA
d_gene: TRBD1
v_gene: TRBV15
j_gene: TRBJ2-5
CDR3aa: CATLAGTGETQYF
CDR3nt: TGTGCCACCCTCGCCGGGACAGGGGAGACCCAGTACTTC

abundance: many
d_gene: TRBD1
v_gene: TRBV2
j_gene: TRBJ2-7
CDR3aa: CASRGRGSYEQYF
CDR3nt: TGTGCCTCTCGCGGCAGGGGGTCTTACGAGCAGTACTTC

abundance: many
d_gene: NA
v_gene: TRBV28
j_gene: TRBJ1-2
CDR3aa: CASTLGLGYGYTF
CDR3nt: TGTGCCAGCACTCTGGGGCTAGGGTATGGCTACACCTTC

abundance: few
d_gene: TRBD1
v_gene: TRBV13
j_gene: TRBJ2-7
CDR3aa: CASSPTTGASPEQYF
CDR3nt: TGTGCCAGCAGCCCCACCACAGGGGCCTCCCCCGAGCAGTACTTC

abundance: many
d_gene: NA
v_gene: TRBV12-3/TRBV12-4
j_gene: TRBJ2-7
CDR3aa: CASSFSTPGGYYEQYF
CDR3nt: TGTGCCAGCAGTTTCTCCACGCCGGGGGGCTACTACGAGCAGTACTTC